The clone carrying this T cell receptor beta chain was recorded a few times. These data come from a study of blood T cell repertoires in COVID-19. At the level of the study: The origin of the acute and convalescent COVID-19 samples was the United States, Italy and Spain. PBMCs, B-cell-depleted T cells, or T cells provided the cDNA or gDNA that made up the material.

Germline values: CDR1 LGHDT, CDR2 YNNKEL (reference sequence). The CDR3 loop spans 17 amino acids. Trimming cost V 0 bases and J 3 bases, with 17 bases left between them. Per the original methods: Amplification from reference gene primers served as the basis for estimated nucleated cell counts. This table comes from immunoSEQ multiplex PCR, and its TCRdb copy is limited to in-frame clones, with some not included. For V, J and clone size, that table is used; D and trimming come from the DNA. The table includes roughly 140,000 clones, roughly 80% detected once. The chain couples TRBV3-1 (or the pseudogene TRBV3-2) to TRBJ1-1; the D gene is possibly TRBD1 (5 bases). The sequencing input was peripheral blood. The receptor comes from an elderly woman with acute or convalescent COVID-19. The CDR3 reads CASSQESWGEWDTEAFF. Written as DNA, the CDR3 is TGTGCCAGCAGCCAAGAGTCGTGGGGGGAGTGGGACACTGAAGCTTTCTTT.